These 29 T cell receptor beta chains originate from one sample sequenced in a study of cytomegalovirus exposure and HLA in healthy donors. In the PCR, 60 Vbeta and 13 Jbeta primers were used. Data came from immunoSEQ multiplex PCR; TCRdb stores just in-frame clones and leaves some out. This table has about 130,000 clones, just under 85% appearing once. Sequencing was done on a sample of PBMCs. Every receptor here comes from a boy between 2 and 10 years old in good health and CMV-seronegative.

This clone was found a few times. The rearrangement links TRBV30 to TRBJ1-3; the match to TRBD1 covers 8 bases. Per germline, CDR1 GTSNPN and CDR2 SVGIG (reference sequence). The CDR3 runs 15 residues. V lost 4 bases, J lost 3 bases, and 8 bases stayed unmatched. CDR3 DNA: TGTGCCTGGATCGACAGGGGAGTCAGTGGAAACACCATATATTTT. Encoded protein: CAWIDRGVSGNTIYF.

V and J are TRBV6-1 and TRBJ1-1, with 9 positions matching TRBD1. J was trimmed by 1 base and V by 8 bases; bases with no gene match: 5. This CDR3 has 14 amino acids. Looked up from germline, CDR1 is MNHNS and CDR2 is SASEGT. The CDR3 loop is CASGRTGANTEAFF. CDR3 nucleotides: TGTGCCAGCGGCCGGACAGGGGCGAACACTGAAGCTTTCTTT.

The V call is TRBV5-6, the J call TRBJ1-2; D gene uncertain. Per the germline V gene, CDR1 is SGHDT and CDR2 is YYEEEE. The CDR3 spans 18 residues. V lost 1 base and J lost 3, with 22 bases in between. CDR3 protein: CASSLKGVMSPTDYGYTF. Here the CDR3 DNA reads TGTGCCAGCAGCTTGAAAGGAGTAATGAGCCCCACGGACTATGGCTACACCTTC.

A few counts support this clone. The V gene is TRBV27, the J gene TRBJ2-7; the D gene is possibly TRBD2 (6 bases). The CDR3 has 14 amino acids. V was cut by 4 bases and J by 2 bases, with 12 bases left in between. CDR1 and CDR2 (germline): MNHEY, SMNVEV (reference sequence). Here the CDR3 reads CASSSSVGPYEQYV. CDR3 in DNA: TGTGCCAGCAGTTCTAGCGTGGGGCCCTACGAGCAGTACGTC.

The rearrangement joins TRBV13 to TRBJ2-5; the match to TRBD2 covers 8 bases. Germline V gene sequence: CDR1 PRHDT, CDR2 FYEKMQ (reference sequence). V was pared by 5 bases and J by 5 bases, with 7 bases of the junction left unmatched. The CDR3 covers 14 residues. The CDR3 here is CASSQGTSRETQYF. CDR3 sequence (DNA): TGTGCCAGCAGCCAAGGGACTAGTCGGGAGACCCAGTACTTC.

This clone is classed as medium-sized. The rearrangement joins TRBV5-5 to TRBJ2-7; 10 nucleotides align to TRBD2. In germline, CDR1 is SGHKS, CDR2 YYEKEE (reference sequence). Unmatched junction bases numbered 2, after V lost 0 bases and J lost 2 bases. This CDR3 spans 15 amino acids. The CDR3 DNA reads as TGTGCCAGCAGCTTGGTCAGCGGGGGGGCCTACGAGCAGTACTTC. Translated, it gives CASSLVSGGAYEQYF.

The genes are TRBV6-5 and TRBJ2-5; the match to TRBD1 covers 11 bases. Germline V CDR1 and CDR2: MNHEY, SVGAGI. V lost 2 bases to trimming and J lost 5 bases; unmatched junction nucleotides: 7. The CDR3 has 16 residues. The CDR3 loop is CASSYTSGTGGETQYF. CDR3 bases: TGTGCCAGCAGTTACACGTCCGGGACAGGGGGTGAGACCCAGTACTTC.

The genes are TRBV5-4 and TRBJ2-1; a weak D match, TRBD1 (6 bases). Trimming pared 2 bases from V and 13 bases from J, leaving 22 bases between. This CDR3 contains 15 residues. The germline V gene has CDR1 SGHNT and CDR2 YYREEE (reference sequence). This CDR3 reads CASSLIGGLSDGQFF. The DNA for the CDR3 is TGTGCCAGCAGCTTAATAGGGGGTCTCTCCGATGGCCAGTTCTTC. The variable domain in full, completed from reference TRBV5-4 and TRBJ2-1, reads ETGVTQSPTHLIKTRGQQVTLRCSSQSGHNTVSWYQQALGQGPQFIFQYYREEENGRGNFPPRFSGLQFPNYSSELNVNALELDDSALYLCASSLIGGLSDGQFFGPGTRLTVL.

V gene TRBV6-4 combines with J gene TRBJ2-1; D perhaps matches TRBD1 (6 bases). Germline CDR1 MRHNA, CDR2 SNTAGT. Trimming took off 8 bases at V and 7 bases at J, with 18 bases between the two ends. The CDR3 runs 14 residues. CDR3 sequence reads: CASSAGQGPNEQFF. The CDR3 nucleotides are TGTGCCAGCTCGGCGGGTCAGGGGCCAAATGAGCAGTTCTTC.

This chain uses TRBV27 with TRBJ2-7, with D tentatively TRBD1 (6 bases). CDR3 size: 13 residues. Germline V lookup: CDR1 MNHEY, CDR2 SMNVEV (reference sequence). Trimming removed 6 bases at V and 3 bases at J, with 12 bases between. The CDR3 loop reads CASRRQAVYEQYF. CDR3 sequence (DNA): TGTGCCAGCAGAAGACAGGCCGTCTACGAGCAGTACTTC.

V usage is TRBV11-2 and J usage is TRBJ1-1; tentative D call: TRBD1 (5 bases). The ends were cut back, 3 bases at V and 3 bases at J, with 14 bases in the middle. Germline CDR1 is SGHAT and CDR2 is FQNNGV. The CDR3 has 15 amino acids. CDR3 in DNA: TGTGCCAGCAGCTTCCACGGGGGATCGTACACTGAAGCTTTCTTT. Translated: CASSFHGGSYTEAFF.

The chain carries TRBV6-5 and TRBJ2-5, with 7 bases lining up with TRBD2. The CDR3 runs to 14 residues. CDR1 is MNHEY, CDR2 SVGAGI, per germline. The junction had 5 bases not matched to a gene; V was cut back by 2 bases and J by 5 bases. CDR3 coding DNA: TGTGCCAGCAGTTACGTGGGGGGGACGGAGACCCAGTACTTC. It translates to CASSYVGGTETQYF.

DNA for the CDR3: TGTGCCAGCAGCTTTGGACTAGTGGGGCCCACAGATACGCAGTATTTT. It encodes CASSFGLVGPTDTQYF. This chain joins TRBV5-4 and TRBJ2-3; 7 bases line up with TRBD2. Germline V gene sequence: CDR1 SGHNT, CDR2 YYREEE (reference sequence). V dropped 2 bases and J dropped 2; count of bases not matched to a gene: 8. CDR3 length: 16 amino acids.

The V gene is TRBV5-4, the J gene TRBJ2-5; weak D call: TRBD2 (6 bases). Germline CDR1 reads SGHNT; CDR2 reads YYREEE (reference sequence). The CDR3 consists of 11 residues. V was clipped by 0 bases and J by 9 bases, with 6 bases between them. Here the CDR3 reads CASSLGEAQYF. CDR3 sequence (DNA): TGTGCCAGCAGCTTGGGGGAGGCCCAGTACTTC. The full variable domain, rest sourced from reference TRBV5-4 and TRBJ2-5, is ETGVTQSPTHLIKTRGQQVTLRCSSQSGHNTVSWYQQALGQGPQFIFQYYREEENGRGNFPPRFSGLQFPNYSSELNVNALELDDSALYLCASSLGEAQYFGPGTRLLVL.

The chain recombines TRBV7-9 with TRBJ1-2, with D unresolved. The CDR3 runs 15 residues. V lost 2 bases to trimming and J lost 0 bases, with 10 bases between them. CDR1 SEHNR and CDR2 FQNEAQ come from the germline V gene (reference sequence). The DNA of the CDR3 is TGTGCCAGCAGCTTACCGTTCGTCGCTAACTATGGCTACACCTTC. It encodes CASSLPFVANYGYTF.

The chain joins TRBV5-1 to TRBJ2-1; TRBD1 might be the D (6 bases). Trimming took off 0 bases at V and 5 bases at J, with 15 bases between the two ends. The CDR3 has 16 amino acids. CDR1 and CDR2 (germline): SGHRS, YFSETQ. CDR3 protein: CASSLDGRGTHNEQFF. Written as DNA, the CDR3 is TGCGCCAGCAGCTTGGATGGTAGGGGGACCCACAATGAGCAGTTCTTC.

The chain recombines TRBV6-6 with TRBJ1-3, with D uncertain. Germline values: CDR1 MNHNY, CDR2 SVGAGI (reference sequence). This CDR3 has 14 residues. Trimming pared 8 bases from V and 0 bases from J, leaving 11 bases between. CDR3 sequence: CASATPNSGNTIYF. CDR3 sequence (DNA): TGTGCCAGCGCAACGCCTAACTCTGGAAACACCATATATTTT.

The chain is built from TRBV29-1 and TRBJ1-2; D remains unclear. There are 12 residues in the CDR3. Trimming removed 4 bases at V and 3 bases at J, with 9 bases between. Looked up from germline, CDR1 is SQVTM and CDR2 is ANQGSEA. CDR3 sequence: CSVVRSDYGYTF. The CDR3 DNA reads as TGCAGCGTTGTGAGAAGCGACTATGGCTACACCTTC.

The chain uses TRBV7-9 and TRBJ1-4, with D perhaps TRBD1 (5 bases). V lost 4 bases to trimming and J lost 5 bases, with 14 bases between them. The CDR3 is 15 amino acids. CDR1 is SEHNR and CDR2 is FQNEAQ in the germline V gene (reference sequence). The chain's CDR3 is CASSSPGKENEKLFF. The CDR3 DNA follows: TGTGCCAGCAGCTCTCCAGGGAAGGAAAATGAAAAACTGTTTTTT.

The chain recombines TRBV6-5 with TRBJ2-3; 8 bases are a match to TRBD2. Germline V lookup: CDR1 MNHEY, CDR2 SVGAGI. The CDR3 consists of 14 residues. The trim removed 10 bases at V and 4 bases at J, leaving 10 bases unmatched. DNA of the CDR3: TGTGCCACCCGAGCGGGAGTGGTCGCAGATACGCAGTATTTT. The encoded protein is CATRAGVVADTQYF.

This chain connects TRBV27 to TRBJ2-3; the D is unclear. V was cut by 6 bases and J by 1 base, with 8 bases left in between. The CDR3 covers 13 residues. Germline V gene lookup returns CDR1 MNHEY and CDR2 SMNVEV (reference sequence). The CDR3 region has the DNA TGTGCCAGCAGCTGGCAGGGCACAGATACGCAGTATTTT. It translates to CASSWQGTDTQYF.

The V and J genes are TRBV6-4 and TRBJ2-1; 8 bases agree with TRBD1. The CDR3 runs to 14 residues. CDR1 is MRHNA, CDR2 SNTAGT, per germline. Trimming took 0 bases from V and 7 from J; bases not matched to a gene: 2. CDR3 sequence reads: CASSDSQGANEQFF. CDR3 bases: TGTGCCAGCAGTGACTCGCAGGGGGCAAATGAGCAGTTCTTC.

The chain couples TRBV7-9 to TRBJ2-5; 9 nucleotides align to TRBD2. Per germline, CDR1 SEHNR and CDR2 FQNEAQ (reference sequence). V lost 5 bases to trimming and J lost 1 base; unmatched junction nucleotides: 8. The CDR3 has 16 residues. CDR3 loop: CASSVLRAGGQETQYF. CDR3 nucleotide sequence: TGTGCCAGCAGCGTTCTGAGAGCGGGGGGCCAAGAGACCCAGTACTTC.

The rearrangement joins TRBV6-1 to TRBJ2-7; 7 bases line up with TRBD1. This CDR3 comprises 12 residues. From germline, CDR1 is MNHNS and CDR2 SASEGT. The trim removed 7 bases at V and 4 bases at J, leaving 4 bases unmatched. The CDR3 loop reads CASKLQGYEQYV. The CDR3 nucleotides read TGTGCCAGCAAGCTACAGGGGTACGAGCAGTACGTC.

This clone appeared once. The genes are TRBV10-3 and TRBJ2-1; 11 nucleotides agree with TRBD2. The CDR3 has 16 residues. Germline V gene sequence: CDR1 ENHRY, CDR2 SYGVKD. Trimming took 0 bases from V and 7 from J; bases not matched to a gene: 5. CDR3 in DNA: TGTGCCATCAGTGAGTCGGGTAGCGGGAGGGTTAATGAGCAGTTCTTC. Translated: CAISESGSGRVNEQFF.

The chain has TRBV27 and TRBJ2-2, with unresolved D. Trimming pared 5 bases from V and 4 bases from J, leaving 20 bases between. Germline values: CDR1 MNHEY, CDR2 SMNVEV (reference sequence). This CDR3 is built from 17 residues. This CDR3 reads CASSGFLWLDGTGELFF. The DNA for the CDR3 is TGTGCCAGCAGTGGGTTCCTTTGGCTAGATGGCACCGGGGAGCTGTTTTTT.

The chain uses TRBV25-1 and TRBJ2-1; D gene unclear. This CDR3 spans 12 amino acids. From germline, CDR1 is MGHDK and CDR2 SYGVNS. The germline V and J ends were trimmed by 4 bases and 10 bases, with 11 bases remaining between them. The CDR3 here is CASSVNSREQFF. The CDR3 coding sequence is TGTGCCAGCAGTGTGAACAGTCGAGAGCAGTTCTTC.

CDR3 protein: CASRDRGQETQYF. CDR3 DNA: TGTGCCAGCAGAGACAGGGGCCAAGAGACCCAGTACTTC. This rearrangement joins TRBV7-2 to TRBJ2-5, with 8 bases fitting TRBD1. V shed 6 bases and J 1 base; nucleotides not matched to a gene: 1. Germline-derived CDR1 and CDR2 are SGHTA and FQGNSA. The CDR3 contains 13 residues.

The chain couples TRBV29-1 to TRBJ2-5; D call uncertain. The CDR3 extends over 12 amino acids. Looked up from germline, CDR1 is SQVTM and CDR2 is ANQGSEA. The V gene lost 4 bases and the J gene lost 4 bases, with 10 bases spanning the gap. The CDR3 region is CSVASRRETQYF. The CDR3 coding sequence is TGCAGCGTTGCCTCGAGAAGAGAGACCCAGTACTTC.